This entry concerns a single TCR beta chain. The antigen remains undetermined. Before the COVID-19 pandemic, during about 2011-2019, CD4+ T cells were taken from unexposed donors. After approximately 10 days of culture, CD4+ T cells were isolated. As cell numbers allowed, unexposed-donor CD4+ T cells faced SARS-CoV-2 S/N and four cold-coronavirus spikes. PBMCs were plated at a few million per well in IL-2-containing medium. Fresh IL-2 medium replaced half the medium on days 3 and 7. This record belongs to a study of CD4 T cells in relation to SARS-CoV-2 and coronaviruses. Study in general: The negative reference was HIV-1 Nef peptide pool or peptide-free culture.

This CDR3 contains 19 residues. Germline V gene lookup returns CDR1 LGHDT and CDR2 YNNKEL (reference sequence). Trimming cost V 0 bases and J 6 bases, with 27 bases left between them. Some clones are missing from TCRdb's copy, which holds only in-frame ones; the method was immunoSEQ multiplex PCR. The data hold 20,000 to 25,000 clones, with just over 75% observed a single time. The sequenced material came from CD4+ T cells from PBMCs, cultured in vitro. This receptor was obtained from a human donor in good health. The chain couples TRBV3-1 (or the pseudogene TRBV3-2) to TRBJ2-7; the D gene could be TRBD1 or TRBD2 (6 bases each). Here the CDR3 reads CASSQEGGWPGGLGGEQYF. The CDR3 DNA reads TGTGCCAGCAGCCAAGAGGGTGGGTGGCCCGGGGGCTTAGGGGGCGAGCAGTACTTC.